This T cell receptor (beta chain) was profiled in a study of T cells in Graves' hyperthyroidism and ophthalmopathy. Broader study findings: In blood, most of the thyroid clonotypes expanded above 0.001 were also present. In validation, the model predicted ophthalmopathy. These predictions came a median 6.5 months before onset.

RNA transcripts served as the template for amplifying TCR beta CDR3 regions. An initial round of RT-PCR targeting the TCR CDR3 relied on the HTBI primer set. A single record per CDR3 protein comes from TCRdb applying MiXCR to the multiplex PCR reads. The sample yields about 610,000 distinct CDR3 sequences, 14% to 15% seen once. This clonotype was seen ten or more times. Antigen unknown. CDR3 length: 13 residues. V lost 6 bases to trimming and J lost 3 bases, with 12 bases between them. This receptor was obtained from a woman aged 40 to 50 with Graves' ophthalmopathy. Sequencing used blood. This chain connects TRBV12-3 or TRBV12-4 to TRBJ2-7; D could derive from TRBD1 or TRBD2 (5 bases each). The CDR3: CASRWDGVYEQYF. The CDR3 DNA reads TGTGCCAGCAGGTGGGACGGCGTCTACGAGCAGTACTTC.